This passage covers 7 T cell receptor beta chains from one sample sequenced in a study of OX40 agonist ivuxolimab in advanced cancers. TCRdb keeps only in-frame clones here, not all; method: immunoSEQ multiplex PCR. This sample has roughly 56,000 clones, with about four fifths found just once. Source: CD4+ or CD8+ T cells sorted from blood, taken in a trial of the OX40 agonist ivuxolimab. These receptors came from an adult with an advanced solid tumor such as melanoma, head and neck, liver or kidney cancer.

Only a few counts were recorded for this clone. V and J are TRBV5-8 and TRBJ1-4; 9 nucleotides agree with TRBD1. Germline assignment: CDR1 SGHTS and CDR2 YDEGEE. This CDR3 contains 15 residues. V lost 3 bases to trimming and J lost 4 bases; unmatched junction nucleotides: 4. CDR3 sequence (DNA): TGTGCCAGCAGCTCATGGACAGGGGATAATGAAAAACTGTTTTTT. As protein: CASSSWTGDNEKLFF. Looking up the rest from reference TRBV5-8 and TRBJ1-4 gives the full variable domain: EAGVTQSPTHLIKTRGQQATLRCSPISGHTSVYWYQQALGLGLQFLLWYDEGEERNRGNFPPRFSGRQFPNYSSELNVNALELEDSALYLCASSSWTGDNEKLFFGSGTQLSVL.

J is TRBJ1-1 and V is TRBV5-1, with 8 bases matching TRBD1. V gave up 4 bases and J gave up 3 bases; unmatched junction bases: 5. The CDR3 runs 14 residues. The germline V gene has CDR1 SGHRS and CDR2 YFSETQ. The CDR3: CASSPDRDDTEAFF. DNA for the CDR3: TGCGCCAGCAGCCCGGACAGGGATGACACTGAAGCTTTCTTT.

The V and J genes are TRBV30 and TRBJ1-6; a weak D match, TRBD1 (6 bases). Trimming left V 3 bases short and J 10 bases short, with 13 bases between. The CDR3 extends over 13 amino acids. The germline gives CDR1 GTSNPN, CDR2 SVGIG (reference sequence). The CDR3: CAWRWGAGSPLHF. As DNA, the CDR3 is TGTGCCTGGAGATGGGGGGCTGGCTCACCCCTCCACTTT.

The DNA of the CDR3 is TGTGCCAGCAGCGTACGAGACGCTCTGAGCTCCTATAATTCACCCCTCCACTTT. It translates to CASSVRDALSSYNSPLHF. The rearrangement joins TRBV7-9 to TRBJ1-6, with D unresolved. CDR1 and CDR2 from the germline V gene are SEHNR and FQNEAQ (reference sequence). V lost 5 bases and J lost 0, with 17 bases in between. There are 18 residues in the CDR3.

The rearrangement uses TRBV30 and TRBJ1-5; D gene ambiguous. The CDR3 is 13 amino acids. V lost 5 bases, J lost 4 bases, and 12 bases lay in between. Looked up from germline, CDR1 is GTSNPN and CDR2 is SVGIG (reference sequence). CDR3 DNA: TGTGCCTGGGGTGGGTTGGGTAATCAGCCCCAGCATTTT. It translates to CAWGGLGNQPQHF.

This clone has a single count. This chain links TRBV11-2 with TRBJ2-1; D is perhaps TRBD2 (5 bases). Trimming left V 2 bases short and J 5 bases short, with 10 bases between. The CDR3 has 14 residues. Looked up from germline, CDR1 is SGHAT and CDR2 is FQNNGV. CDR3 nucleotides: TGTGCCAGCAGCTTATCCAGCGGCCACAATGAGCAGTTCTTC. This translates into CASSLSSGHNEQFF.

The V call is TRBV19, the J call TRBJ1-2; D possibly corresponds to TRBD1 (6 bases). The CDR3 length is 17 residues. The germline gives CDR1 LNHDA, CDR2 SQIVND (reference sequence). Trimming removed 6 bases from V and 3 bases from J, with 23 bases in between. The CDR3 DNA follows: TGTGCCAGTAGCACCGGGACATTCCCCTTTTTTGACTATGGCTACACCTTC. Translating gives CASSTGTFPFFDYGYTF.